This TCR beta chain derives from a study of blood T cells in healthy people across ages. General study findings and limits: Older age went with lower TCR beta diversity per million T cells, in a roughly linear way. When one million T cells were used, diversity estimates were thought to be underestimates.

The germline V gene has CDR1 LGHDT and CDR2 YNNKEL (reference sequence). Between the trimmed V and J ends, which lost 0 bases and 4 bases, there was a span of 13 bases. This CDR3 contains 16 residues. The second PCR ran about 7 to 12 cycles with a sample-barcoded 5' primer and J-beta primers. The template-switch adaptor was a 5' adaptor with 12 random nucleotides. It tagged each cDNA molecule. TCRdb recomputed calls from the 5' RACE reads with MiXCR, one row per CDR3 protein. The data contain about a million distinct CDR3 sequences, 45% to 60% of them singletons. Isolation yielded PBMCs, at least 7 million per sample, in every case. This clonotype was observed a handful of times. No antigen is known for it.

The chain is built from TRBV3-1 and TRBJ2-1; D is undetermined. This TCR came from an older woman in good health. Input material: blood. CDR3 coding DNA: TGTGCCAGCAGCCAAGATCTAGGGCGCGATTACAATGAGCAGTTCTTC. It encodes CASSQDLGRDYNEQFF.